The clone carrying this TCR beta chain was counted ten times or more. Its specificity is unknown. Individual cDNA molecules were tagged with unique molecular identifiers. Using its own MiXCR run on the 5' RACE reads, TCRdb lists one record per CDR3 protein. The data contain some 24,000 distinct CDR3 sequences, more than 3.5% of them seen just once; the ten biggest clones take up less than 20%. This sample is drawn from a study of early T cells in non-severe SARS-CoV-2 infection. Overall study context: Bulk RNA from unsorted whole blood was sequenced; chains were unpaired.

Study-level findings and limits: In VDJdb matching, anti-spike CD8 responses were favored while private and CD4 specificities went missing.

Specimen: whole blood. The receptor's source is an adult who was a healthcare worker with PCR-confirmed SARS-CoV-2 infection or an uninfected control (not recorded which).

CDR3 residues: CATSDPGLAGGGEQFF. In DNA form, the CDR3 reads TGTGCCACCAGTGACCCGGGACTAGCGGGAGGGGGTGAGCAGTTCTTC. The chain employs TRBV24-1 and TRBJ2-1; 16 bases agree with TRBD2. This CDR3 is 16 amino acids long. In germline, CDR1 is KGHDR, CDR2 SFDVKD. The V and J ends lost 4 bases and 9 bases, in that order; junction bases with no gene match: 5.